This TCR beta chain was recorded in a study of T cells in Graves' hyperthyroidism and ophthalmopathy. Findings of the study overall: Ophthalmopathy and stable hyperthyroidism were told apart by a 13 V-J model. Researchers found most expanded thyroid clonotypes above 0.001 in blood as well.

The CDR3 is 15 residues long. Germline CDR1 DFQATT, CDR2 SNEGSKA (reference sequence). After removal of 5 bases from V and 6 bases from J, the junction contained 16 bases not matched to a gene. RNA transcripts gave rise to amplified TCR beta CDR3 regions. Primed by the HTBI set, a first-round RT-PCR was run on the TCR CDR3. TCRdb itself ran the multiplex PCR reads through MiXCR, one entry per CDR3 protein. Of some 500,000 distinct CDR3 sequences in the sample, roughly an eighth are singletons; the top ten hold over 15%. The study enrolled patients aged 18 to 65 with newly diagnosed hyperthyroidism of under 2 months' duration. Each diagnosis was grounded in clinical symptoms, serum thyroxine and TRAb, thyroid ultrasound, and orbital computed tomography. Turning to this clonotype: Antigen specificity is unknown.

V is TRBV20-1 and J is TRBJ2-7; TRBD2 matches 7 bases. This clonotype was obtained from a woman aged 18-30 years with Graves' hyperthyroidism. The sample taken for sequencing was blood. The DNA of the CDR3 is TGCAGTGCTCCCTGGGGAGGGGAGGCCCGCTCCGAGCAGTACTTC. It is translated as CSAPWGGEARSEQYF.